Following are 30 T cell receptor beta chains from one sample sequenced in a study of blood T cell repertoires in COVID-19. Some clones are missing from TCRdb's copy, which holds only in-frame ones; the method was immunoSEQ multiplex PCR. The sample yields roughly 250,000 clones, roughly nine tenths seen once. Sequencing was carried out using PBMCs or T cells enriched from blood (not recorded which). The receptor source for this set is a human donor in a cohort exposed to, infected with or recovered from COVID-19 (not recorded which). The donor label of this sample is uncertain.

J is TRBJ2-1 and V is TRBV7-2; tentative D call: TRBD1 (6 bases). Germline CDR1 is SGHTA and CDR2 is FQGNSA. This CDR3 is built from 16 residues. V was trimmed by 1 base and J by 0 bases, leaving 10 bases between them. CDR3 amino acids: CASSLGPDSSYNEQFF. In DNA, the CDR3 is TGTGCCAGCAGCTTAGGTCCGGACAGCTCCTACAATGAGCAGTTCTTC.

Here the CDR3 reads CASSFRDRGPMNTEAFF. CDR3 sequence (DNA): TGTGCCAGCAGCTTCCGGGACAGGGGGCCCATGAACACTGAAGCTTTCTTT. The chain links TRBV7-8 to TRBJ1-1, with 12 positions matching TRBD1. Germline lookup yields CDR1 SGHVS and CDR2 FQNEAQ. Losses at the gene ends were 3 bases for V and 0 bases for J; bases not matched to a gene: 5. This CDR3 is 17 amino acids long.

The chain carries TRBV10-3 and TRBJ2-4, with 9 bases lining up with TRBD2. Germline V lookup: CDR1 ENHRY, CDR2 SYGVKD. V gave up 7 bases and J gave up 9 bases; unmatched junction bases: 10. This CDR3 comprises 14 residues. The CDR3 nucleotides read TGTGCCATCATGGCTAGCGGGGATGGGGGCATTCAGTACTTC. It codes for CAIMASGDGGIQYF.

V is TRBV6-1 and J is TRBJ2-3; weak D call: TRBD1 (6 bases). Germline V gene lookup returns CDR1 MNHNS and CDR2 SASEGT. V was cut by 2 bases and J by 4 bases, with 13 bases left in between. The CDR3 is made up of 15 amino acids. CDR3 bases: TGTGCCAGCAGTGAACTTTTGGACAGTTCAGATACGCAGTATTTT. It yields the protein CASSELLDSSDTQYF.

The gene calls are TRBV7-9 and TRBJ1-2; the match to TRBD1 covers 10 bases. The CDR3 is made up of 13 amino acids. Trimming cost V 2 bases and J 7 bases; bases outside gene matches: 1. CDR1 and CDR2 from the germline V gene are SEHNR and FQNEAQ (reference sequence). The CDR3 DNA reads TGTGCCAGCAGCTTAAGGGACAGGGGTGGCTACACCTTC. Translating gives CASSLRDRGGYTF.

The J gene is TRBJ1-2, the V gene TRBV4-2, with TRBD1 matching over 9 bases. Germline CDR1 and CDR2: LGHNA and YNFKEQ. Germline trimming cut 4 bases from V and 5 bases from J; bases unmatched to any gene: 8. The CDR3 consists of 15 residues. CDR3 residues: CASSPGGGQGYGYTF. The CDR3 nucleotides are TGTGCCAGCAGCCCTGGGGGGGGACAGGGTTATGGCTACACCTTC.

This chain joins TRBV5-1 and TRBJ2-7, with 9 bases aligning to TRBD1. CDR1 SGHRS and CDR2 YFSETQ come from the germline V gene. The CDR3 runs to 15 residues. The V gene end was trimmed by 1 base and the J gene end by 4 bases; junction bases not matched to a gene: 6. The CDR3 loop reads CASSLPGQGRYEQYF. In DNA form, the CDR3 reads TGCGCCAGCAGCTTGCCAGGACAGGGGAGGTACGAGCAGTACTTC.

The V gene is TRBV7-9, the J gene TRBJ1-2; D remains ambiguous. This CDR3 contains 16 residues. V was shortened by 5 bases and J by 7 bases, with 23 bases between the two germline ends. Germline lookup yields CDR1 SEHNR and CDR2 FQNEAQ (reference sequence). CDR3 residues: CASSPPIRVGVTGYTF. CDR3 in DNA: TGTGCCAGCAGCCCCCCGATTAGGGTCGGGGTGACTGGCTACACCTTC.

The V and J genes are TRBV19 and TRBJ2-3, with 8 nucleotides matching TRBD1. CDR1 is LNHDA, CDR2 SQIVND, per germline (reference sequence). The CDR3 contains 15 residues. Trimming at V came to 7 bases and at J to 5 bases, leaving 11 bases not matched to a gene. CDR3 in amino acids: CASNLQGAAVDTQYF. Here the CDR3 DNA reads TGTGCCAGTAACCTCCAGGGGGCGGCGGTAGATACGCAGTATTTT.

The chain has TRBV6-5 and TRBJ2-7; 10 bases map to TRBD1. The CDR3 spans 15 residues. Germline V lookup: CDR1 MNHEY, CDR2 SVGAGI. Trimming cost V 7 bases and J 5 bases; bases outside gene matches: 11. CDR3 sequence (DNA): TGTGCCAGCAAGATGGGGGGACAGGGGATCCACGAGCAGTACTTC. Amino acid sequence: CASKMGGQGIHEQYF.

The CDR3 DNA follows: TGTGCCACCACGCCTAGACAGGGGGGCACTGAAGCTTTCTTT. Translation gives CATTPRQGGTEAFF. The rearrangement uses TRBV2 and TRBJ1-1; 9 nucleotides match TRBD1. Germline V gene lookup returns CDR1 SNHLY and CDR2 FYNNEI. The CDR3 extends over 14 amino acids. The V and J ends lost 10 bases and 4 bases, in that order; junction bases with no gene match: 10.

A single count supports this clone. The V call is TRBV5-1, the J call TRBJ1-2; 7 bases are shared with TRBD1. The CDR3 loop spans 13 amino acids. Germline-derived CDR1 and CDR2 are SGHRS and YFSETQ. With V trimmed by 4 bases and J by 3 bases, 3 bases remained unmatched. The CDR3 DNA sequence: TGCGCCAGCAGCCCTGGACAGGACTATGGCTACACCTTC. Encoded protein: CASSPGQDYGYTF.

This clone turned up a few times. The chain carries TRBV6-5 and TRBJ1-6; TRBD1 agrees at 7 bases. Per the germline V gene, CDR1 is MNHEY and CDR2 is SVGAGI. The V segment lost 6 bases and the J segment 4 bases; nucleotides outside the gene matches: 3. The CDR3 is 14 amino acids. The CDR3 sequence: CASRATGYNSPLHF. For the CDR3, the DNA is TGTGCCAGCAGGGCGACAGGGTATAATTCACCCCTCCACTTT.

As regards this clone: The junction differs from germline at one of its ends, possibly a read error. This chain uses TRBV6-5 with TRBJ2-5; D perhaps matches TRBD2 (6 bases). The germline CDR1 and CDR2 sequences are MNHEY and SVGAGI. The CDR3 runs to 12 residues. The CDR3 sequence: CASSPPGTPLDF. In nucleotides, the CDR3 is TGTGCCAGCAGTCCTCCAGGGACTCCCCTGGACTTC.

The J gene is TRBJ2-6, the V gene TRBV5-1; D unclear. Trimming took 0 bases from V and 0 from J, leaving 13 bases between them. The CDR3 has 18 residues. Germline V gene data show CDR1 as SGHRS and CDR2 as YFSETQ. CDR3 nucleotides: TGCGCCAGCAGCTTGGTGGCCTCAGGTAACTCTGGGGCCAACGTCCTGACTTTC. Amino acid sequence: CASSLVASGNSGANVLTF.

The chain combines TRBV5-1 with TRBJ1-4; D ambiguous. The V end was cut by 2 bases, the J end by 2 bases, with 13 bases between. Germline V gene lookup returns CDR1 SGHRS and CDR2 YFSETQ. The CDR3 sequence is 16 residues long. CDR3 amino acids: CASSFLGPGTNEKLFF. CDR3 coding DNA: TGCGCCAGCAGCTTTTTAGGGCCGGGGACTAATGAAAAACTGTTTTTT.

The rearrangement links TRBV11-1 to TRBJ2-1; possibly TRBD2 for D (6 bases). The germline gives CDR1 SGHAT, CDR2 FQDESV (reference sequence). The CDR3 spans 16 residues. Trimming stripped 4 bases from V and 7 bases from J, with 20 bases between. The CDR3 DNA sequence: TGTGCCAGCAGCTCCCGAGGTGGGGCGGGGTGGAATGAGCAGTTCTTC. Translating it yields CASSSRGGAGWNEQFF.

The chain has TRBV5-6 and TRBJ1-2; the D is unclear. Germline values: CDR1 SGHDT, CDR2 YYEEEE. Trimming cost V 2 bases and J 0 bases, with 8 bases left between them. This CDR3 region has 14 residues. The CDR3 reads CASSFSNSNYGYTF. The CDR3 DNA follows: TGTGCCAGCAGCTTCAGTAATTCTAACTATGGCTACACCTTC.

The rearrangement joins TRBV5-5 to TRBJ2-7, with D maybe TRBD1 (7 bases). The CDR3 contains 13 residues. The V gene lost 2 bases and the J gene lost 9 bases, with 15 bases spanning the gap. From germline, CDR1 is SGHKS and CDR2 YYEKEE (reference sequence). The CDR3 bases are TGTGCCAGCAGCTTCCCAGGACAGGAGGGGCAGTACTTC. It is translated as CASSFPGQEGQYF.

The J gene is TRBJ1-2, the V gene TRBV19; D possibly corresponds to TRBD1 (6 bases). Germline V lookup: CDR1 LNHDA, CDR2 SQIVND (reference sequence). V lost 6 bases and J lost 8, with 16 bases in between. This CDR3 is 13 amino acids long. CDR3 in DNA: TGTGCCAGTAGAGGACAGAGAGCGGAGGGCTACACCTTC. Translation: CASRGQRAEGYTF.

The chain couples TRBV12-3 or TRBV12-4 to TRBJ1-5; D is unresolved. This CDR3 spans 13 amino acids. Trimming removed 6 bases from V and 4 bases from J, with 10 bases in between. CDR3 in amino acids: CASRSLPNQPQHF. DNA of the CDR3: TGTGCCAGCAGATCACTTCCGAATCAGCCCCAGCATTTT.

This chain uses TRBV21-1 with TRBJ1-1. TRBV21-1 is assigned pseudogene status. CDR3 length equals 18 residues. Here the CDR3 DNA reads TGTGCCAGCAGCAGACCCCTCTTAGGAGATGATTTGAACACTGAAGCTTTCTTT. As protein: CASSRPLLGDDLNTEAFF.

The CDR3 sequence is CASSLGLAGVQETQYF. The CDR3 DNA reads TGTGCCAGCAGCCTGGGACTAGCGGGGGTACAAGAGACCCAGTACTTC. V and J are TRBV3-1 (or the pseudogene TRBV3-2) and TRBJ2-5; 14 nucleotides agree with TRBD2. This CDR3 spans 16 amino acids. The V gene's germline CDR1 is LGHDT and CDR2 YNNKEL (reference sequence). J was trimmed by 2 bases and V by 4 bases; bases with no gene match: 3.

The chain has TRBV10-3 and TRBJ2-3, with 9 bases matching TRBD2. J was trimmed by 5 bases and V by 4 bases; bases with no gene match: 7. The germline V gene has CDR1 ENHRY and CDR2 SYGVKD. The CDR3 is made up of 15 amino acids. CDR3 nucleotides: TGTGCCATCAGTGCGAGCGCGGGGGGGCTAGATACGCAGTATTTT. It codes for CAISASAGGLDTQYF.

This chain links TRBV2 with TRBJ2-6; weak D call: TRBD1 (6 bases). The ends were cut back, 7 bases at V and 1 base at J, with 11 bases in the middle. The CDR3 runs 15 residues. The germline gives CDR1 SNHLY, CDR2 FYNNEI. This CDR3 is CASTADRSGANVLTF. Written as DNA, the CDR3 is TGTGCCAGCACAGCGGACAGATCTGGGGCCAACGTCCTGACTTTC.

In DNA form, the CDR3 reads TGCGCCAGCAGCCAAGATCGGGCGACAGGGGAGGACTACGAGCAGTACTTC. Its protein is CASSQDRATGEDYEQYF. This chain uses TRBV4-1 with TRBJ2-7; 8 nucleotides align to TRBD1. With V trimmed by 0 bases and J by 3 bases, 10 bases remained unmatched. The CDR3 extends over 17 amino acids. The germline V gene encodes CDR1 MGHRA and CDR2 YSYEKL.

This sequence joins TRBV7-3 and TRBJ2-1, with D perhaps matching TRBD1 (5 bases). This CDR3 is 15 amino acids long. Trimming took 1 base from V and 4 from J, leaving 11 bases between them. Germline CDR1 reads SGHTA; CDR2 reads FQGTGA. The CDR3 loop is CASSLSQGRYNEQFF. The CDR3 region has the DNA TGTGCCAGCAGCTTAAGTCAGGGTCGGTACAATGAGCAGTTCTTC.

This clone was observed a few times. The chain joins TRBV2 to TRBJ2-1; no reliable D call. Trimming left V 3 bases short and J 0 bases short, with 18 bases between. Per germline, CDR1 SNHLY and CDR2 FYNNEI. This CDR3 spans 18 amino acids. CDR3 residues: CASSEVDITVSSYNEQFF. CDR3 sequence (DNA): TGTGCCAGCAGTGAGGTCGACATTACCGTGAGCTCCTACAATGAGCAGTTCTTC.

V usage is TRBV27 and J usage is TRBJ1-2; 7 bases fit TRBD1. Germline CDR1 is MNHEY and CDR2 is SMNVEV (reference sequence). Unmatched junction bases numbered 10, after V lost 5 bases and J lost 10 bases. This CDR3 comprises 13 residues. The CDR3 loop reads CASSPDRDGLYTF. For the CDR3, the DNA is TGTGCCAGCAGTCCCGACAGGGACGGTCTCTACACCTTC.

V and J are TRBV19 and TRBJ1-5; 10 nucleotides agree with TRBD1. J was trimmed by 3 bases and V by 9 bases; bases with no gene match: 5. CDR1 is LNHDA, CDR2 SQIVND, per germline (reference sequence). This CDR3 contains 14 residues. This chain's CDR3 is CASAGTGDNQPQHF. CDR3 DNA sequence: TGTGCCAGCGCCGGGACAGGGGACAATCAGCCCCAGCATTTT.